These 10 T cell receptor beta chains were sequenced from one sample in a study of blood T cell repertoires in COVID-19. Clones were sequenced by immunoSEQ multiplex PCR, and TCRdb holds only the in-frame ones, with some missing. The sample includes roughly 160,000 clones, about 88% of them seen just once. The sample taken for sequencing was peripheral blood. The source of these receptors is a man in his 60s with COVID-19, enrolled during active disease.

CDR3 nucleotide sequence: TGTGCCAGCAGCTCAAACAGGGTTCAGGAAACTAATGAAAAACTGTTTTTT. It encodes CASSSNRVQETNEKLFF. The chain employs TRBV3-1 (or the pseudogene TRBV3-2) and TRBJ1-4; D might be TRBD1 (6 bases). Trimming stripped 5 bases from V and 1 base from J, with 17 bases between. The length of the CDR3 is 17 residues. Germline CDR1 reads LGHDT; CDR2 reads YNNKEL (reference sequence).

This clone was picked up a small number of times. This rearrangement joins TRBV5-4 to TRBJ1-4; 9 bases line up with TRBD1. From germline, CDR1 is SGHNT and CDR2 YYREEE (reference sequence). The CDR3 is made up of 14 amino acids. The J segment lost 5 bases and the V segment lost 5 bases, leaving 4 bases of the junction unmatched. CDR3 sequence reads: CASSTGTGNEKLFF. The CDR3 coding sequence is TGTGCCAGCAGTACCGGGACAGGGAATGAAAAACTGTTTTTT. The variable domain in full, completed from reference TRBV5-4 and TRBJ1-4, reads ETGVTQSPTHLIKTRGQQVTLRCSSQSGHNTVSWYQQALGQGPQFIFQYYREEENGRGNFPPRFSGLQFPNYSSELNVNALELDDSALYLCASSTGTGNEKLFFGSGTQLSVL.

The rearrangement uses TRBV19 and TRBJ1-2, with D tentatively TRBD1 (6 bases). Trimming left V 7 bases short and J 5 bases short, with 17 bases between. There are 14 residues in the CDR3. Germline values: CDR1 LNHDA, CDR2 SQIVND (reference sequence). CDR3 in DNA: TGTGCCAGTATCGGACAGCAGACAATATATGGCTACACCTTC. Its protein product is CASIGQQTIYGYTF.

This chain joins TRBV21-1 and TRBJ1-1; the table's D call of TRBD1 was not tested on the DNA. TRBV21-1 is a listed pseudogene. The CDR3 loop spans 13 amino acids. CDR3 sequence: CASSQGAEGEAFF. The DNA for the CDR3 is TGTGCCAGCTCCCAGGGGGCGGAGGGTGAAGCTTTCTTT.

The CDR3 DNA reads TGTGCCAGCAGCTCCACCGCGGGGTCCAAAAACATTCAGTACTTC. Protein: CASSSTAGSKNIQYF. The chain combines TRBV5-5 with TRBJ2-4; D is possibly TRBD2 (6 bases). In germline, CDR1 is SGHKS, CDR2 YYEKEE (reference sequence). Trimming pared 3 bases from V and 2 bases from J, leaving 12 bases between. The CDR3 is made up of 15 amino acids. Full variable domain (remainder filled in from reference TRBV5-5 and TRBJ2-4): DAGVTQSPTHLIKTRGQQVTLRCSPISGHKSVSWYQQVLGQGPQFIFQYYEKEERGRGNFPDRFSARQFPNYSSELNVNALLLGDSALYLCASSSTAGSKNIQYFGAGTRLSVL.

The chain links TRBV24-1 to TRBJ1-4, with 7 bases identical to TRBD1. The CDR3 covers 13 residues. Trimming took 2 bases from V and 11 from J; bases not matched to a gene: 4. The germline V gene encodes CDR1 KGHDR and CDR2 SFDVKD. The CDR3 sequence: CATSDWTGSKLFF. The CDR3, as DNA: TGTGCCACCAGTGATTGGACAGGCTCTAAACTGTTTTTT.

The chain recombines TRBV4-3 with TRBJ1-4; D not resolved. Germline CDR1 LGHNA, CDR2 YSLEER. With 0 bases removed from V and 0 bases from J, the gap between germline ends came to 17 bases. CDR3 length: 19 residues. CDR3 in DNA: TGCGCCAGCAGCCAAGATCGGCAGCGCGGCCCCTCAACTAATGAAAAACTGTTTTTT. This translates into CASSQDRQRGPSTNEKLFF.

This sequence joins TRBV28 and TRBJ1-5, with TRBD1 as a possible D gene (6 bases). CDR3 length equals 15 residues. Germline CDR1 reads MDHEN; CDR2 reads SYDVKM. Trimming took 7 bases from V and 1 from J, leaving 14 bases between them. The CDR3 DNA is TGTGCCAGCACCATGGACAGCCGGAGCAATCAGCCCCAGCATTTT. Its protein is CASTMDSRSNQPQHF.

The chain recombines TRBV18 with TRBJ1-5; D may be TRBD1 (5 bases). V was pared by 1 base and J by 2 bases, with 9 bases between. The germline V gene has CDR1 KGHSH and CDR2 LQKENI. This CDR3 comprises 15 residues. Written as DNA, the CDR3 is TGTGCCAGCTCACCACAGGGAGGGGGCAATCAGCCCCAGCATTTT. Protein sequence: CASSPQGGGNQPQHF.

V is TRBV7-8 and J is TRBJ1-4, with TRBD1 identical over 7 bases. The CDR3 spans 13 residues. The V segment lost 6 bases and the J segment 7 bases; nucleotides outside the gene matches: 5. Looked up from germline, CDR1 is SGHVS and CDR2 is FQNEAQ. CDR3 sequence: CASRPGGLEKLFF. The CDR3 DNA follows: TGTGCCAGCAGGCCAGGGGGGCTTGAAAAACTGTTTTTT. Variable domain in full (rest from reference TRBV7-8 and TRBJ1-4): GAGVSQSPRYKVAKRGQDVALRCDPISGHVSLFWYQQALGQGPEFLTYFQNEAQLDKSGLPSDRFFAERPEGSVSTLKIQRTQQEDSAVYLCASRPGGLEKLFFGSGTQLSVL.